These 6 T cell receptor beta chains were sequenced from one sample in a study of blood T cell repertoires in COVID-19. Only in-frame clones appear in the TCRdb table, and some are missing; sequencing was by immunoSEQ multiplex PCR. The profile shows roughly 300,000 clones, around 87% of them singletons. Sequenced input: PBMCs or T cells enriched from blood (not recorded which). The receptors here all came from a woman aged 25 to 39 who had recovered from COVID-19.

This chain uses TRBV3-1 (or the pseudogene TRBV3-2) with TRBJ1-4, with unresolved D. Germline V gene data show CDR1 as LGHDT and CDR2 as YNNKEL (reference sequence). This CDR3 contains 15 residues. Trimming cost V 0 bases and J 11 bases, with 16 bases left between them. The CDR3 here is CASSQDSGSPRKLFF. DNA of the CDR3: TGTGCCAGCAGCCAAGACTCGGGGTCTCCGCGGAAACTGTTTTTT.

CDR3 in DNA: TGTGCCAGCAGCTTAGGGACAGGTGGTCACTCACCCCTCCACTTT. This translates into CASSLGTGGHSPLHF. This chain links TRBV7-2 with TRBJ1-6; 7 nucleotides agree with TRBD1. CDR1 and CDR2 from the germline V gene are SGHTA and FQGNSA. The V and J ends lost 1 base and 10 bases, in that order; junction bases with no gene match: 7. The length of the CDR3 is 15 residues.

The chain is built from TRBV12-5 and TRBJ1-1, with D possibly TRBD1 on 6 matching bases. Trimming took off 6 bases at V and 5 bases at J, with 10 bases between the two ends. The length of the CDR3 is 12 residues. Germline-derived CDR1 and CDR2 are LGHNT and FRNRAP. The DNA for the CDR3 is TGTGCTAGTGGGCCCAGGGGAACTGAAGCTTTCTTT. Translation: CASGPRGTEAFF.

Written as DNA, the CDR3 is TGCAGCGTTGAAGGGGCAGGGGATAACTATGGCTACACCTTC. It codes for CSVEGAGDNYGYTF. This sequence joins TRBV29-1 and TRBJ1-2; weak D call: TRBD1 (6 bases). Trimming cost V 1 base and J 1 base, with 10 bases left between them. The CDR3 length is 14 residues. Germline V gene data show CDR1 as SQVTM and CDR2 as ANQGSEA.

J is TRBJ2-1 and V is TRBV6-5; 10 bases are a match to TRBD1. The germline V gene has CDR1 MNHEY and CDR2 SVGAGI. V was clipped by 5 bases and J by 5 bases; unmatched bases: 6. The CDR3 is made up of 15 amino acids. DNA for the CDR3: TGTGCCAGCAGTACCCGGGACAGGGGCCACAATGAGCAGTTCTTC. It codes for CASSTRDRGHNEQFF.

This clone was observed once. V and J are TRBV11-3 and TRBJ2-7, with D possibly being TRBD2 (7 bases). Germline assignment: CDR1 SGHNT and CDR2 YENEEA. With 5 bases removed from V and 6 bases from J, the gap between germline ends came to 17 bases. This CDR3 region has 14 residues. In DNA, the CDR3 is TGTGCCAGCAGCCCCCGTCGGGGGGCAGGCGAGCAGTACTTC. It specifies CASSPRRGAGEQYF.